These 20 T cell receptor beta chains came from one sample sequenced in a study of CD8 T cells in ankylosing spondylitis. Findings of the study overall: For ankylosing spondylitis blood, a TCR beta motif of eight or nine highly homologous variants appeared characteristic.

TCRdb recomputed calls from the 5' RACE reads with MiXCR, one row per CDR3 protein. The table shows 200,000 to 250,000 distinct CDR3 sequences, with around 7.9% occurring only once. Their specific antigens are unknown. The source material was blood, either unsorted or a sorted T cell fraction (not recorded which). The receptor source for this set is a male donor with ankylosing spondylitis.

The sample holds many counts of this clonotype. The V gene is TRBV20-1, the J gene TRBJ2-1; D is undetermined. The V gene lost 3 bases and the J gene lost 5 bases, with 8 bases spanning the gap. From germline, CDR1 is DFQATT and CDR2 SNEGSKA (reference sequence). CDR3 length: 12 amino acids. The CDR3, as DNA: TGCAGTGCTAGCTTCCTACACAATGAGCAGTTCTTC. Translating gives CSASFLHNEQFF.

The chain recombines TRBV28 with TRBJ2-1, with D perhaps matching TRBD2 (5 bases). The germline V and J ends were trimmed by 6 bases and 1 base, with 13 bases remaining between them. The CDR3 has 15 amino acids. In germline, CDR1 is MDHEN, CDR2 SYDVKM. CDR3 nucleotide sequence: TGTGCCAGCAGGGGAGAGGACGCGTCCTACAATGAGCAGTTCTTC. This translates into CASRGEDASYNEQFF.

This clonotype turned up a few times. This chain uses TRBV7-9 with TRBJ2-1; D gene uncertain. Germline CDR1 reads SEHNR; CDR2 reads FQNEAQ (reference sequence). The CDR3 consists of 16 residues. Trimming stripped 5 bases from V and 5 bases from J, with 19 bases between. CDR3 residues: CASSQTVPGPHNEQFF. The CDR3, as DNA: TGTGCCAGCAGCCAAACAGTACCCGGCCCCCACAATGAGCAGTTCTTC.

This clonotype was picked up many times. The rearrangement joins TRBV7-9 to TRBJ2-5, with D possibly matching TRBD1 (6 bases). V dropped 5 bases and J dropped 5 bases, with 15 bases sitting between them. Per germline, CDR1 SEHNR and CDR2 FQNEAQ (reference sequence). The CDR3 is 14 amino acids. CDR3 sequence reads: CASSRLGARETQYF. The CDR3 coding sequence is TGTGCCAGCAGCCGTTTGGGGGCTCGGGAGACCCAGTACTTC.

The sample holds a few counts of this clonotype. The chain combines TRBV5-5 with TRBJ1-2; D remains unclear. Per the germline V gene, CDR1 is SGHKS and CDR2 is YYEKEE (reference sequence). V was shortened by 2 bases and J by 2 bases, with 13 bases between the two germline ends. The CDR3 contains 15 residues. The CDR3 DNA sequence: TGTGCCAGCAGCTTTCGGGCGGAGACCAACTATGGCTACACCTTC. This gives the protein CASSFRAETNYGYTF.

This clonotype has ten or more counts. The chain links TRBV20-1 to TRBJ1-1, with no clear D. V lost 4 bases to trimming and J lost 2 bases, with 2 bases between them. The CDR3 covers 10 residues. Germline CDR1 and CDR2: DFQATT and SNEGSKA (reference sequence). The CDR3 DNA sequence: TGCAGTGCTAAAAACACTGAAGCTTTCTTT. Translation: CSAKNTEAFF.

In its sample, this clonotype was seen many times. The chain uses TRBV4-3 and TRBJ2-7; 11 bases are shared with TRBD1. The V segment lost 3 bases and the J segment 6 bases; nucleotides outside the gene matches: 10. The germline gives CDR1 LGHNA, CDR2 YSLEER. This CDR3 has 16 amino acids. CDR3 loop: CASSHGQGASPGEQYF. The CDR3 DNA reads TGCGCCAGCAGCCATGGACAGGGGGCCTCTCCTGGCGAGCAGTACTTC.

There are many counts of this clonotype. Sequence at one end of the junction differs from germline and may be a read error. This chain connects TRBV7-9 to TRBJ2-7; D gene uncertain. This CDR3 has 13 amino acids. CDR1 is SEHNR, CDR2 FQNEAQ, per germline (reference sequence). CDR3 protein: CASSLGKAYEQYF. The CDR3 nucleotides are TGTGCCAGCAGTTTAGGGAAGGCCTACGAGCAGTACTTC.

This clonotype appeared many times. The rearrangement joins TRBV12-3 or TRBV12-4 to TRBJ1-5; D gene ambiguous. V lost 4 bases, J lost 4 bases, and 11 bases lay in between. The CDR3 extends over 14 amino acids. The CDR3 here is CASSSVTGNQPQHF. CDR3 DNA sequence: TGTGCCAGCAGTTCTGTGACGGGTAATCAGCCCCAGCATTTT.

At least ten counts were recorded for this clonotype. This chain links TRBV5-6 with TRBJ2-1; possibly TRBD1 or TRBD2 for D (5 bases each). The CDR3 extends over 19 amino acids. The germline gives CDR1 SGHDT, CDR2 YYEEEE. With 3 bases removed from V and 7 bases from J, the gap between germline ends came to 29 bases. CDR3 sequence: CASSSRAALERLEGNEQFF. The CDR3 DNA reads as TGTGCCAGCAGCTCCCGAGCGGCTCTGGAGAGGCTCGAGGGGAATGAGCAGTTCTTC.

This clonotype appeared many times. The chain couples TRBV28 to TRBJ2-5; 7 positions agree with TRBD2. The CDR3 contains 15 residues. V dropped 4 bases and J dropped 2; count of bases not matched to a gene: 7. Germline V gives CDR1 MDHEN, CDR2 SYDVKM. The CDR3 bases are TGTGCCAGCAGTTCGGAGGGAGGGTGGCAAGAGACCCAGTACTTC. It specifies CASSSEGGWQETQYF.

This clonotype appeared many times. V usage is TRBV20-1 and J usage is TRBJ2-1, with a possible D match to TRBD2 (5 bases). The CDR3 is made up of 14 amino acids. Germline V lookup: CDR1 DFQATT, CDR2 SNEGSKA (reference sequence). The V end lost 6 bases, the J end lost 0 bases, and 12 bases lay between the germline ends. CDR3 residues: CSAPAESSYNEQFF. DNA of the CDR3: TGCAGTGCGCCAGCGGAAAGCTCCTACAATGAGCAGTTCTTC.

The rearrangement joins TRBV6-2 or TRBV6-3 to TRBJ2-1, with D possibly matching TRBD1 (6 bases). Trimming removed 2 bases at V and 0 bases at J, with 17 bases between. The germline gives CDR1 MNHEY, CDR2 SVGEGT. The CDR3 has 18 amino acids. The CDR3 loop reads CASSYGAPGVRSYNEQFF. CDR3 in DNA: TGTGCCAGCAGTTACGGAGCCCCAGGGGTTCGCTCCTACAATGAGCAGTTCTTC.

This clonotype has a count of ten or more. The CDR3 is CASSSGAAGNNEQFF. The CDR3 DNA follows: TGTGCCAGCAGCTCCGGGGCAGCGGGTAACAATGAGCAGTTCTTC. The chain combines TRBV7-9 with TRBJ2-1; tentatively, D is TRBD2 (6 bases). CDR1 SEHNR and CDR2 FQNEAQ come from the germline V gene (reference sequence). The CDR3 runs 15 residues. Trimming took 4 bases from V and 5 from J, leaving 15 bases between them. Supplemented by reference TRBV7-9 and TRBJ2-1, the full variable domain reads DTGVSQNPRHKITKRGQNVTFRCDPISEHNRLYWYRQTLGQGPEFLTYFQNEAQLEKSRLLSDRFSAERPKGSFSTLEIQRTEQGDSAMYLCASSSGAAGNNEQFFGPGTRLTVL.

The chain has TRBV11-2 and TRBJ2-3, with D tentatively TRBD1 (5 bases). The CDR3 runs 12 residues. Per germline, CDR1 SGHAT and CDR2 FQNNGV. Trimming shortened V by 5 bases and J by 10 bases, and 13 bases separated the two germline ends. The CDR3 region is CASSPHRLAQYF. CDR3 sequence (DNA): TGTGCCAGCAGCCCTCACAGGTTAGCGCAGTATTTT. Full variable domain (missing parts from reference TRBV11-2 and TRBJ2-3): EAGVAQSPRYKIIEKRQSVAFWCNPISGHATLYWYQQILGQGPKLLIQFQNNGVVDDSQLPKDRFSAERLKGVDSTLKIQPAKLEDSAVYLCASSPHRLAQYFGPGTRLTVL.

This clonotype has at least ten counts. The chain recombines TRBV27 with TRBJ2-2; TRBD1 matches at 9 bases. This CDR3 comprises 15 residues. V was clipped by 8 bases and J by 4 bases; unmatched bases: 8. The germline V gene encodes CDR1 MNHEY and CDR2 SMNVEV (reference sequence). In DNA, the CDR3 is TGTGCCAGCTCCCCAGGGACAGGGCTCACCGGGGAGCTGTTTTTT. It is translated as CASSPGTGLTGELFF.

CDR3 sequence: CASKAGQGSYEQYF. The CDR3 nucleotides read TGTGCCAGTAAGGCCGGACAGGGCTCCTACGAGCAGTACTTC. The V and J genes are TRBV19 and TRBJ2-7; the match to TRBD1 covers 8 bases. J gave up 0 bases and V 7 bases, and 5 bases lay outside the gene matches. The CDR3 covers 14 residues. Per germline, CDR1 LNHDA and CDR2 SQIVND (reference sequence).

Only a few counts were recorded for this clonotype. The chain couples TRBV20-1 to TRBJ1-2; no clear D gene. Trimming removed 4 bases at V and 1 base at J, with 10 bases between. The germline V gene encodes CDR1 DFQATT and CDR2 SNEGSKA (reference sequence). The CDR3 length is 13 residues. The CDR3 spells CSAKKGRNYGYTF. Here the CDR3 DNA reads TGCAGTGCTAAGAAAGGACGTAACTATGGCTACACCTTC.

This clonotype has a count of ten or more. The rearrangement links TRBV9 to TRBJ2-7; D remains ambiguous. There are 13 residues in the CDR3. Germline V CDR1 and CDR2: SGDLS, YYNGEE. V lost 3 bases and J lost 0, with 7 bases in between. The CDR3 spells CASSATTSYEQYF. As DNA, the CDR3 is TGTGCCAGCAGCGCGACAACCTCCTACGAGCAGTACTTC.

This clonotype has a count of ten or more. The chain is built from TRBV7-8 and TRBJ1-3; no clear D gene. V was clipped by 3 bases and J by 0 bases, with 9 bases between them. Germline CDR1 and CDR2: SGHVS and FQNEAQ. The CDR3 consists of 15 residues. As DNA, the CDR3 is TGTGCCAGCAGCTTTACATATTTCTCTGGAAACACCATATATTTT. Protein sequence: CASSFTYFSGNTIYF.